This entry describes one T cell receptor (beta chain). Its cognate antigen is unknown. This sample is part of a study of T cell responses to AZD1222 COVID-19 vaccine. Clones were read by immunoSEQ multiplex PCR, and TCRdb kept only the in-frame ones, dropping some. The data show 180,000 or so clones, approximately 90% seen once. The germline CDR1 and CDR2 sequences are SGHTA and FQGTGA. The CDR3 is 16 residues long. The V segment lost 0 bases and the J segment 0 bases; nucleotides outside the gene matches: 1. Study results and limitations: Spike-specific TCR breadth and depth rose after two AZD1222 doses. Reports say nearly half of spike-specific TCRs go after unmutated variant regions. At 160-218 and 743-854, vaccine-associated CD4 TCRs were dominant, and they spanned spike. Repertoire sampling happened only post peak T cell response.

The rearrangement joins TRBV7-3 to TRBJ2-2; 7 positions match TRBD2. This sequence was found in an adult who received the MenACWY meningococcal vaccine as a control. The sequencing used peripheral blood, collected 28 days after the second dose of the MenACWY control vaccine. This CDR3 is CASSLTGGPNTGELFF. The CDR3 DNA sequence: TGTGCCAGCAGCTTAACGGGAGGGCCGAACACCGGGGAGCTGTTTTTT.